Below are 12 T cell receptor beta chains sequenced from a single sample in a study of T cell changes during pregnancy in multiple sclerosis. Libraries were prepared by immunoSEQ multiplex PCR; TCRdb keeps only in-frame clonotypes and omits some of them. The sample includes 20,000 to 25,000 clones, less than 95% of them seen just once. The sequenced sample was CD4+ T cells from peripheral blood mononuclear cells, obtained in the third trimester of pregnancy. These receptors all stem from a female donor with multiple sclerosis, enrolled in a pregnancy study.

CDR3: CASSLPDRGGGYTF. CDR3 sequence (DNA): TGTGCCAGCAGCCTCCCGGACAGGGGAGGTGGCTACACCTTC. The chain links TRBV5-6 to TRBJ1-2; 9 nucleotides line up with TRBD1. The CDR3 has 14 residues. The germline CDR1 and CDR2 sequences are SGHDT and YYEEEE. After removal of 4 bases from V and 7 bases from J, the junction contained 8 bases not matched to a gene.

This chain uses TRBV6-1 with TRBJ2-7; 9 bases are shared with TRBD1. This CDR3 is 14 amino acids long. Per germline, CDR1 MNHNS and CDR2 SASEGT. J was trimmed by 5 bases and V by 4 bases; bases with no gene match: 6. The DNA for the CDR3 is TGTGCCAGCAGTGTCACAGGGGGCTTGGACGAGCAGTACTTC. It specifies CASSVTGGLDEQYF.

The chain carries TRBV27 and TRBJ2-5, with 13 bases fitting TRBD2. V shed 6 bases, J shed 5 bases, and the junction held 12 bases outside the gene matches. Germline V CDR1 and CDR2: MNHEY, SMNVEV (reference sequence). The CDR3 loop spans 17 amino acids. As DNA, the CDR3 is TGTGCCAGCAGCTTGGGGCTCACTAGCGGGGGGGCGGAGACCCAGTACTTC. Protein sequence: CASSLGLTSGGAETQYF.

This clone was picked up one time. DNA of the CDR3: TGTGCCAGTAGTATGAATGGGGCGACTGAAGCTTTCTTT. Translated, it gives CASSMNGATEAFF. The chain recombines TRBV19 with TRBJ1-1; a weak D match, TRBD1 (5 bases). The V gene lost 3 bases and the J gene lost 5 bases, with 10 bases spanning the gap. The germline V gene encodes CDR1 LNHDA and CDR2 SQIVND (reference sequence). The CDR3 is 13 residues long.

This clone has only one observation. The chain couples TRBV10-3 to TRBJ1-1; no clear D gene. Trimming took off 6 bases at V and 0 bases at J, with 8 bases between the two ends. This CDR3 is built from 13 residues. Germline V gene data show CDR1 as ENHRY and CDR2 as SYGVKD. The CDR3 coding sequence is TGTGCCATCAGGGCGGGCTTGAACACTGAAGCTTTCTTT. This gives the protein CAIRAGLNTEAFF.

The CDR3, as DNA: TGTGCCAGCAGCTTAAGCCTCCGGGACAGATATCCTGTCCTGACTTTC. It encodes CASSLSLRDRYPVLTF. This chain links TRBV7-2 with TRBJ2-6; TRBD1 matches 7 bases. This CDR3 has 16 amino acids. Trimming took 2 bases from V and 13 from J; bases not matched to a gene: 14. In germline, CDR1 is SGHTA, CDR2 FQGNSA.

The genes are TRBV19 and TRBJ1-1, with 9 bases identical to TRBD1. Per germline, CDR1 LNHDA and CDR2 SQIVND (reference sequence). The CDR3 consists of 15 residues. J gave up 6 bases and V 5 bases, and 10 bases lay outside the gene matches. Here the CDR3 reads CASSLRDRGGSEAFF. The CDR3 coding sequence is TGTGCCAGTAGTCTACGAGACAGGGGGGGCTCTGAAGCTTTCTTT. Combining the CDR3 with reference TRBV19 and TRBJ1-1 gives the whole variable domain DGGITQSPKYLFRKEGQNVTLSCEQNLNHDAMYWYRQDPGQGLRLIYYSQIVNDFQKGDIAEGYSVSREKKESFPLTVTSAQKNPTAFYLCASSLRDRGGSEAFFGQGTRLTVV.

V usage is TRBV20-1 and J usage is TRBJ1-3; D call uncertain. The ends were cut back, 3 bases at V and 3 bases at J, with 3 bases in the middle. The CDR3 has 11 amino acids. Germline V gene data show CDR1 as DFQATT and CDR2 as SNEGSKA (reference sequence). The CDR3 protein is CSASYGNTIYF. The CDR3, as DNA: TGCAGTGCTAGTTATGGAAACACCATATATTTT.

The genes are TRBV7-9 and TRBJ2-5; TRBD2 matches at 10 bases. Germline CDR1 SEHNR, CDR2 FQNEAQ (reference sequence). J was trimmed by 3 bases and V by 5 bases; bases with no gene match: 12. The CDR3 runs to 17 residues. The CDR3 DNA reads TGTGCCAGCAGCGATAAATTAGCGGGGGGACTTAAAGAGACCCAGTACTTC. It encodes CASSDKLAGGLKETQYF.

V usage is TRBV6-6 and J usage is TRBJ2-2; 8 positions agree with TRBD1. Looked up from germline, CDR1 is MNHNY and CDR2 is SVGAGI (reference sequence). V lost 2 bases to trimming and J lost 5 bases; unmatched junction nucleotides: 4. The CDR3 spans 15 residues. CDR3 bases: TGTGCCAGCAGTTACGTTACAGGGGGAACCGGGGAGCTGTTTTTT. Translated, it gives CASSYVTGGTGELFF.

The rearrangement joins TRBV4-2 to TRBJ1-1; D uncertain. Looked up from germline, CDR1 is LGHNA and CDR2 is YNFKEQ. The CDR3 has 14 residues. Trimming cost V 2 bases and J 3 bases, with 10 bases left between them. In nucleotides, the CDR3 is TGTGCCAGCAGCCAATCTACCATGGACACTGAAGCTTTCTTT. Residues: CASSQSTMDTEAFF.

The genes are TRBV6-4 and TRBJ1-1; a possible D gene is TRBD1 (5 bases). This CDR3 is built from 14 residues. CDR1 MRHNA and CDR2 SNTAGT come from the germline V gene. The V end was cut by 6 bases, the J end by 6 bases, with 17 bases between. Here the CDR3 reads CASSYTFGAAEAFF. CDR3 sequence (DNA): TGTGCCAGCAGCTACACCTTTGGGGCCGCTGAAGCTTTCTTT.